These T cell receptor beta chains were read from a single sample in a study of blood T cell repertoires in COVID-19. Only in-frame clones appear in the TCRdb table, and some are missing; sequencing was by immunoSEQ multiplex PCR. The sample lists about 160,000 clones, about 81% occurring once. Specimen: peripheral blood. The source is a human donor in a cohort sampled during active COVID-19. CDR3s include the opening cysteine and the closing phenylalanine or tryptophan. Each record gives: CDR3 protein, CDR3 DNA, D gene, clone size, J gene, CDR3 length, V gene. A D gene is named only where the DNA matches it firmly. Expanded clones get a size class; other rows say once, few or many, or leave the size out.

CASSQEGRGQGNEKLFF | TGCGCCAGCAGCCAAGAAGGGCGGGGACAGGGGAATGAAAAACTGTTTTTT | TRBD1 | NA | TRBJ1-4 | 17 | TRBV4-3
CASSWDRGENSPLHF | TGTGCCAGCAGCTGGGACAGGGGAGAGAATTCACCCCTCCACTTT | TRBD1 | NA | TRBJ1-6 | 15 | TRBV5-6
CASSVGTSGGLRHEQYF | TGTGCCAGCAGCGTAGGGACTAGCGGGGGTCTTCGCCACGAGCAGTACTTC | TRBD2 | NA | TRBJ2-7 | 17 | TRBV9
CASSSGTSGGFQYF | TGTGCCAGCAGCTCGGGGACTAGCGGGGGGTTCCAGTACTTC | TRBD2 | NA | TRBJ2-5 | 14 | TRBV7-2
CASRTEGGYGYTF | TGTGCCAGCAGGACAGAGGGAGGATATGGCTACACCTTC | NA | few | TRBJ1-2 | 13 | TRBV7-2
CASSLGGGAPETQYF | TGCGCCAGCAGCTTGGGCGGGGGGGCCCCAGAGACCCAGTACTTC | TRBD2 | NA | TRBJ2-5 | 15 | TRBV5-1
CATEEKRDSGYGYTF | TGTGCCACCGAAGAAAAGAGGGACAGTGGGTATGGCTACACCTTC | TRBD1 | few | TRBJ1-2 | 15 | TRBV19
CSVGTGGPLNYGYTF | TGCAGCGTGGGGACAGGGGGCCCCTTAAACTATGGCTACACCTTC | TRBD1 | NA | TRBJ1-2 | 15 | TRBV29-1
CASSLGQQETQYF | TGCGCCAGCAGCCTGGGACAACAAGAGACCCAGTACTTC | NA | NA | TRBJ2-5 | 13 | TRBV4-1
CASSLRQGQSPLHF | TGTGCCAGCAGTTTAAGGCAGGGCCAGTCACCCCTCCACTTT | NA | NA | TRBJ1-6 | 14 | TRBV27
CASTSSYWGAYEQYF | TGTGCCAGCACCTCCTCCTATTGGGGGGCCTACGAGCAGTACTTC | NA | NA | TRBJ2-7 | 15 | TRBV6-5
CAWNGGIRNEQFF | TGTGCCTGGAACGGGGGGATTCGCAATGAGCAGTTCTTC | TRBD2 | NA | TRBJ2-1 | 13 | TRBV30
CASTRLAVPTDTQYF | TGTGCCAGCACCAGACTAGCGGTACCCACAGATACGCAGTATTTT | TRBD2 | NA | TRBJ2-3 | 15 | TRBV11-1
CASSVVPDRRASGNTIYF | TGTGCCAGCAGCGTAGTCCCGGACAGGAGGGCCTCTGGAAACACCATATATTTT | TRBD1 | few | TRBJ1-3 | 18 | TRBV9
CASLQNEQYF | TGTGCCAGCCTTCAGAACGAGCAGTACTTC | NA | NA | TRBJ2-7 | 10 | TRBV3-1/TRBV3-2
CASSFSEPGVNTEAFF | TGTGCCAGCAGCTTTTCCGAGCCAGGGGTCAACACTGAAGCTTTCTTT | NA | NA | TRBJ1-1 | 16 | TRBV7-8
CAIDRGQGASGGYTF | TGTGCCATTGACCGAGGACAGGGGGCCTCAGGTGGCTACACCTTC | TRBD1 | NA | TRBJ1-2 | 15 | TRBV19
CASRAGDWSTDTQYF | TGTGCCAGCAGAGCAGGGGATTGGAGCACAGATACGCAGTATTTT | NA | NA | TRBJ2-3 | 15 | TRBV2
CASSEGASSQPQHF | TGTGCCAGCAGTGAAGGCGCGTCGTCTCAGCCCCAGCATTTT | NA | NA | TRBJ1-5 | 14 | TRBV6-1
CATLYVGGLVRAFF | TGTGCCACCCTATACGTAGGGGGCCTGGTACGAGCTTTCTTT | TRBD1 | few | TRBJ1-1 | 14 | TRBV10-3
CASSYGTGGRNEQFF | TGTGCCAGCAGTTATGGGACAGGGGGCAGGAATGAGCAGTTCTTC | TRBD1 | NA | TRBJ2-1 | 15 | TRBV6-6
CASSLVGGGLAASYEQYF | TGTGCCAGCAGCTTAGTGGGGGGTGGACTAGCGGCCTCCTACGAGCAGTACTTC | TRBD2 | NA | TRBJ2-7 | 18 | TRBV7-2
CASSFGTGVGHGELFF | TGTGCCAGCAGCTTTGGGACAGGGGTTGGTCACGGGGAGCTGTTTTTT | TRBD1 | NA | TRBJ2-2 | 16 | TRBV5-6
CASSQGLAINTGELFF | TGCGCCAGCAGCCAAGGACTAGCGATCAACACCGGGGAGCTGTTTTTT | TRBD2 | NA | TRBJ2-2 | 16 | TRBV4-1
CATSDPSGGSSSLFF | TGTGCCACCAGTGATCCTAGCGGGGGGTCATCTAGTCTGTTCTTC | TRBD2 | NA | TRBJ2-1 | 15 | TRBV24-1
CASSGSSRETTSTDTQYF | TGCGCCAGCAGTGGGTCGTCGAGGGAAACAACTAGCACAGATACGCAGTATTTT | NA | NA | TRBJ2-3 | 18 | TRBV10-1
CASSALAGGSYNEQFF | TGTGCCAGTAGTGCACTAGCGGGGGGATCCTACAATGAGCAGTTCTTC | TRBD2 | NA | TRBJ2-1 | 16 | TRBV19
CASSLDRGMVDSGNTIYF | TGTGCCAGCAGCTTAGATAGGGGGATGGTGGACTCTGGAAACACCATATATTTT | NA | once | TRBJ1-3 | 18 | TRBV11-2
CASSQDPSSTDTQYF | TGCGCCAGCAGCCAAGATCCGTCTAGCACAGATACGCAGTATTTT | NA | NA | TRBJ2-3 | 15 | TRBV4-3
CASSYDRATEAFF | TGTGCCAGCAGTTATGACAGGGCCACTGAAGCTTTCTTT | TRBD1 | NA | TRBJ1-1 | 13 | TRBV6-5
CASGSQGYGYTF | TGTGCCAGTGGCTCTCAGGGCTATGGCTACACCTTC | NA | NA | TRBJ1-2 | 12 | TRBV6-6
CASSQLTEAFF | TGTGCCAGCAGCCAACTCACTGAAGCTTTCTTT | NA | NA | TRBJ1-1 | 11 | TRBV3-1/TRBV3-2
CASSRPGGASGNRELFF | TGTGCCAGCAGCCGGCCCGGGGGGGCTAGCGGGAATCGCGAGCTGTTTTTT | TRBD2 | NA | TRBJ2-2 | 17 | TRBV5-4
CASSLSRGENNEQFF | TGTGCCAGCAGCTTGAGTAGGGGTGAGAACAATGAGCAGTTCTTC | NA | NA | TRBJ2-1 | 15 | TRBV7-8
CASSVASRGGTQETQYF | TGTGCCAGCAGCGTAGCAAGTAGGGGAGGGACCCAAGAGACCCAGTACTTC | TRBD2 | NA | TRBJ2-5 | 17 | TRBV9
CASSPGSWGNPEAFF | TGTGCCAGCAGCCCCGGGAGTTGGGGTAACCCTGAAGCTTTCTTT | NA | once | TRBJ1-1 | 15 | TRBV5-4
CASRAGTGSYEQYF | TGTGCCAGCAGAGCCGGGACAGGGTCCTACGAGCAGTACTTC | TRBD1 | NA | TRBJ2-7 | 14 | TRBV6-5
CASSAADRGNQPQHF | TGTGCCAGCAGCGCCGCAGACAGGGGGAATCAGCCCCAGCATTTT | TRBD1 | NA | TRBJ1-5 | 15 | TRBV7-2
CAISEGLPANEQFF | TGTGCCATCAGTGAAGGACTCCCAGCGAATGAGCAGTTCTTC | NA | NA | TRBJ2-1 | 14 | TRBV10-3
CASSSVDSAPGGYTF | TGTGCCAGCAGCTCAGTGGACAGTGCCCCAGGTGGCTACACCTTC | NA | NA | TRBJ1-2 | 15 | TRBV7-9
CASSQESSGGSAFF | TGCGCCAGCAGCCAAGAGAGTTCAGGGGGCTCGGCTTTCTTT | TRBD1 | NA | TRBJ1-1 | 14 | TRBV4-3
CASSQDPARGYEQYF | TGTGCCAGCAGCCAAGACCCCGCCAGGGGCTACGAGCAGTACTTC | NA | NA | TRBJ2-7 | 15 | TRBV3-1/TRBV3-2
CAWSVNAGLLEQYF | TGTGCCTGGAGTGTAAACGCCGGACTCCTGGAGCAGTACTTC | NA | NA | TRBJ2-7 | 14 | TRBV30
CASSLDPWTRQGPGNEQYF | TGTGCCAGCAGCTTAGACCCATGGACCCGACAGGGGCCAGGGAACGAGCAGTACTTC | TRBD1 | NA | TRBJ2-7 | 19 | TRBV7-9